This record concerns one TCR beta chain sequence. Its antigen remains undetermined. No much larger clone exists at a distance of one base, and base qualities are not known. Trimmed from V: 4 bases; trimmed from J: 8 bases; junction bases lacking a gene match: 9. In the germline V gene, CDR1 corresponds to SGHRS and CDR2 to YFSETQ. The CDR3 has 14 amino acids, counting the end cysteine and phenylalanine. This entry keeps only the CDR3 DNA: 42 bases, framed from base 1. The source of the sample is a study of T cell changes during pregnancy in multiple sclerosis (dated by TCRdb to between 2018 and 2021). Turning to the overall study: In women with multiple sclerosis, the researchers looked at how the T cell repertoire shifted as pregnancy progressed.

Library generation was performed with the immunoSEQ multiplex PCR assay. TCRdb took this table from immuneACCESS and kept in-frame rearrangements with V and J called. Such tables lack part of the clones; where checked against another copy, unresolved V genes explain under half of the gap, and the rest is unexplained. The sample records tens of thousands of clones, over 75% of which are singletons. The ten largest clones represent approximately 1.6% of the sample. The sequences come from peripheral blood, collected in the first trimester of pregnancy. The TCR comes from a female donor with multiple sclerosis, enrolled in a pregnancy study. The sequence links TRBV5-1 to TRBJ2-4; 7 nucleotides in the junction match TRBD1. The encoded CDR3 is CASSPQTGLDIQYF. At the DNA level, the sequence is TGCGCCAGCAGCCCGCAGACAGGGCTGGACATTCAGTACTTC. With the rest looked up from the reference TRBV5-1 and TRBJ2-4 genes rather than sequenced, the full variable domain is KAGVTQTPRYLIKTRGQQVTLSCSPISGHRSVSWYQQTPGQGLQFLFEYFSETQRNKGNFPGRFSGRQFSNSRSEMNVSTLELGDSALYLCASSPQTGLDIQYFGAGTRLSVL.